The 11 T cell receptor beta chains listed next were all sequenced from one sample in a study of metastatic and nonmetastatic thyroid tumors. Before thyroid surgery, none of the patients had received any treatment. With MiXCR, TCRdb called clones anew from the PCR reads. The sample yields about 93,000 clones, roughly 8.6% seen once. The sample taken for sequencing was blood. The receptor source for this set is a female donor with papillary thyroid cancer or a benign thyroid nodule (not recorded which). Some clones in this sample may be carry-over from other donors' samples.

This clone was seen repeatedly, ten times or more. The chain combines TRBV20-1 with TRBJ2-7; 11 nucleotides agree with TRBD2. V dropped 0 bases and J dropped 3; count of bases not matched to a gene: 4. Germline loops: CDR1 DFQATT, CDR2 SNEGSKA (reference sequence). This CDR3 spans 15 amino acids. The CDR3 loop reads CSARDRLAGGYEQYF. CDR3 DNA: TGCAGTGCTAGAGATCGGCTAGCGGGGGGCTACGAGCAGTACTTC.

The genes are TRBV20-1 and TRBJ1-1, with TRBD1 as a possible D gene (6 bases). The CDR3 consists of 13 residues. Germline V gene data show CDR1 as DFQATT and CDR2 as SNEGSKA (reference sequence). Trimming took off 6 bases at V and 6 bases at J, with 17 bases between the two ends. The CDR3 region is CSALDYRVSEAFF. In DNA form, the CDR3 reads TGCAGTGCCCTTGACTACAGGGTTTCTGAAGCTTTCTTT.

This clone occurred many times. The CDR3 loop is CASTVQGLDYTF. The CDR3 nucleotides are TGTGCCAGTACCGTACAGGGCCTTGACTACACCTTC. The rearrangement joins TRBV19 to TRBJ1-2; weak D call: TRBD1 (6 bases). Germline V gives CDR1 LNHDA, CDR2 SQIVND (reference sequence). The CDR3 consists of 12 residues. V was pared by 7 bases and J by 10 bases, with 16 bases between.

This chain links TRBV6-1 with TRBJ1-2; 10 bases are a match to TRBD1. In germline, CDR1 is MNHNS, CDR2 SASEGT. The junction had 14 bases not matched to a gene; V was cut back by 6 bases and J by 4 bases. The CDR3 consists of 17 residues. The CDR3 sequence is CASSAHPTGGLGYGYTF. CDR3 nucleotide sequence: TGTGCCAGCAGCGCTCACCCGACAGGGGGCTTGGGCTATGGCTACACCTTC.

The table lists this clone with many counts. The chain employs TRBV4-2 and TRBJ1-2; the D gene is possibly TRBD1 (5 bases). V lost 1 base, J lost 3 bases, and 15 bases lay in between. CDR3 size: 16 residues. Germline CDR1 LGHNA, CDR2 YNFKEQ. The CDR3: CASSQAVSGQDYGYTF. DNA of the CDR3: TGTGCCAGCAGCCAAGCGGTGTCGGGGCAAGACTATGGCTACACCTTC.

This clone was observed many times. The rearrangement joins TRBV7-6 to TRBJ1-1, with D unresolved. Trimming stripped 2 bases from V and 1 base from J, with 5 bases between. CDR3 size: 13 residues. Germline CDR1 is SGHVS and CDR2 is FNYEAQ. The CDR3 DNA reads TGTGCCAGCAGCTTAACAGCGAACACTGAAGCTTTCTTT. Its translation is CASSLTANTEAFF.

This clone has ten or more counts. CDR3 coding DNA: TGTGCCAGCAGTTACGGGTCGGCGGGTCAGCCCCAGCATTTT. Residues: CASSYGSAGQPQHF. The rearrangement uses TRBV6-2 or TRBV6-3 and TRBJ1-5; no clear D gene. The germline V and J ends were trimmed by 2 bases and 6 bases, with 11 bases remaining between them. This CDR3 comprises 14 residues. Germline CDR1 and CDR2: MNHEY and SVGEGT.

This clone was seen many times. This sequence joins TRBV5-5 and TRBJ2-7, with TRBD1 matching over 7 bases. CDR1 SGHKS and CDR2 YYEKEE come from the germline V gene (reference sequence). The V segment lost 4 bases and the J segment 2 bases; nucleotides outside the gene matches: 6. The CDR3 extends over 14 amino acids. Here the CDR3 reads CASSARDRTYEQYF. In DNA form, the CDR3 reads TGTGCCAGCAGCGCACGGGACAGAACCTACGAGCAGTACTTC.

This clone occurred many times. The CDR3 nucleotides read TGTGCCAGCAGCTCCCCGTGGGGGGCCCTAGGCTTTAATGAGCAGTTCTTC. Translation: CASSSPWGALGFNEQFF. The gene calls are TRBV11-2 and TRBJ2-1; D might be TRBD1 or TRBD2, each matching 6 bases. The CDR3 is 17 amino acids. Germline V gene lookup returns CDR1 SGHAT and CDR2 FQNNGV. With 4 bases removed from V and 7 bases from J, the gap between germline ends came to 23 bases.

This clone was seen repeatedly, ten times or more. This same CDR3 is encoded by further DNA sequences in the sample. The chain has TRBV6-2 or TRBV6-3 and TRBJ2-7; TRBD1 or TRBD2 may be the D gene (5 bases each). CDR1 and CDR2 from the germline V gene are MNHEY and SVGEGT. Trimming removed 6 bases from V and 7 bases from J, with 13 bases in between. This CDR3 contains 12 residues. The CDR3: CASSTGPLEQYF. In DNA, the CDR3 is TGTGCCAGCAGCACGGGACCTCTAGAGCAGTACTTC.

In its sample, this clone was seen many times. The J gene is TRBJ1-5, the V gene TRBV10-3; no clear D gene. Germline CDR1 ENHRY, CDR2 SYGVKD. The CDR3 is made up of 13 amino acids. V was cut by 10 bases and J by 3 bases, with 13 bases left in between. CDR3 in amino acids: CATNTETNQPQHF. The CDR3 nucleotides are TGTGCCACCAATACAGAGACCAATCAGCCCCAGCATTTT.